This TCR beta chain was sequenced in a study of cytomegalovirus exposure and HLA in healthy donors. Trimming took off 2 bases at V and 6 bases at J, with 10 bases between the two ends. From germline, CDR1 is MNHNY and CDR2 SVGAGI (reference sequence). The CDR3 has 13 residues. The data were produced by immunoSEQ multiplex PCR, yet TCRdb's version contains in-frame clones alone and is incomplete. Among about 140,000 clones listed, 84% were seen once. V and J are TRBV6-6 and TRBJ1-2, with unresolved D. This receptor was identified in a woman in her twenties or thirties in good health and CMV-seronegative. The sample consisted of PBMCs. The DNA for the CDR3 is TGTGCCAGCAGTTACAACCCAGGCCATGGCTACACCTTC. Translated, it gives CASSYNPGHGYTF.